The rows below give T cell receptor beta chains drawn from one sample of a study of OX40 agonist ivuxolimab in advanced cancers. Sequencing was performed with immunoSEQ multiplex PCR; in TCRdb, only in-frame clones are kept and a portion is missing. The sample holds about 50,000 clones, roughly 81% seen once. The sequences come from CD4+ or CD8+ T cells sorted from blood, collected in a trial of the OX40 agonist ivuxolimab. The receptors were sampled from an adult with an advanced solid tumor such as melanoma, head and neck, liver or kidney cancer. Each CDR3 is given with its conserved first and last residue. D genes are given only for firm matches. Size tells how often a clone was seen (once, few, many) or the class of an expanded clone, and some rows leave it out.

d_gene,abundance,v_gene,j_gene,CDR3nt,CDR3aa
.,.,TRBV6-6,TRBJ2-7,TGTGCCAGCAGTTATTCCTTCCGGGAACCGGGGTACGAGCAGTACTTC,CASSYSFREPGYEQYF
TRBD2,.,TRBV6-4,TRBJ2-1,TGTGCCAGCAGTGACTCGGGACTAGCGGGAGTAAATGAGCAGTTCTTC,CASSDSGLAGVNEQFF
TRBD1,.,TRBV5-6,TRBJ1-1,TGTGCCAGCAGCACCGACAGGGTCGGATTGAACACTGAAGCTTTCTTT,CASSTDRVGLNTEAFF
.,few,TRBV10-1,TRBJ1-1,TGCGCCACACAGGGAGGGAACACTGAAGCTTTCTTT,CATQGGNTEAFF
TRBD2,few,TRBV5-4,TRBJ2-7,TGTGCCAGCAGCTTGGGGCGGGAGCGAGAGCAGTACTTC,CASSLGREREQYF
.,.,TRBV25-1,TRBJ2-6,TGTGCCAGCAGTGCAACTACTAGTTGGGAGGCCAACGTCCTGACTTTC,CASSATTSWEANVLTF
.,.,TRBV20-1,TRBJ1-2,TGCAGTGCTCCCCCGGGAGGCTACACCTTC,CSAPPGGYTF
.,.,TRBV19,TRBJ1-2,TGTGCCAGTAGTATTCTGTTGGGGAGCTACACCTTC,CASSILLGSYTF
.,.,TRBV9,TRBJ1-3,TGTGCCAGCGGCCGGGACACCCACGGAAACACCATATATTTT,CASGRDTHGNTIYF
TRBD1,.,TRBV27,TRBJ2-7,TGTGCCAGCAGTTCCAACAGGGGCGGTCCAAGGGACTTC,CASSSNRGGPRDF
TRBD2,.,TRBV4-1,TRBJ2-7,TGCGCCAGCAGCCAAGAAAGGAGCGGGGACGGCTACGAGCAGTACTTC,CASSQERSGDGYEQYF
.,once,TRBV10-3,TRBJ2-5,TGTGCCATCACAAACCCGAGGAGAATTGGCCAAGAGACCCAGTACTTC,CAITNPRRIGQETQYF
.,.,TRBV9,TRBJ1-5,TGTGCCAGCAGCGTGGGAGGGTCCCATCAGCCCCAGCATTTT,CASSVGGSHQPQHF
.,.,TRBV2,TRBJ1-5,TGTGCCAGCAGTGAAGTGGGGGCTATTCATAGCAATCAGCCCCAGCATTTT,CASSEVGAIHSNQPQHF
.,.,TRBV6-6,TRBJ2-1,TGTGCCAGCAGCCCCGGGACCAGCCCGTACAATGAGCAGTTCTTC,CASSPGTSPYNEQFF
.,.,TRBV29-1,TRBJ1-2,TGCAGCGTGGGTTGGACGGACGTCGCAGGAGGCTACACCTTC,CSVGWTDVAGGYTF
TRBD2,.,TRBV11-3,TRBJ2-1,TGTGCCAGCAGCTTAGGAGGACTAGCGGGCCCCTACAATGAGCAGTTCTTC,CASSLGGLAGPYNEQFF
.,.,TRBV6-6,TRBJ1-1,TGTGCCAGCAGTTCCACAGGTCTATATACTGAAGCTTTCTTT,CASSSTGLYTEAFF
TRBD2,once,TRBV29-1,TRBJ2-2,TGCAGCGTCAGGACTAGCGGGAGTATAAACACCGGGGAGCTGTTTTTT,CSVRTSGSINTGELFF
.,.,TRBV25-1,TRBJ2-7,TGTGCCAGCAGTGAATACGGAAGACACTACGAGCAGTACTTC,CASSEYGRHYEQYF
.,.,TRBV15,TRBJ2-2,TGTGCCACCAGCAGAGAGGCGGACGGATCCGGGGAGCTGTTTTTT,CATSREADGSGELFF
TRBD1,.,TRBV11-3,TRBJ2-1,TGTGCCAGCAGCACCCAAAAAGGACAGGGTCCTACGAGCTCCTACAATGAGCAGTTCTTC,CASSTQKGQGPTSSYNEQFF
.,.,TRBV9,TRBJ2-6,TGTGCCAGCAGCCCTTGGGGATCCTCTTCTGGGGCCAACGTCCTGACTTTC,CASSPWGSSSGANVLTF
.,.,TRBV6-4,TRBJ2-1,TGTGCCACCAAGACGCGGGAAGAGCAGTTCTTC,CATKTREEQFF
.,once,TRBV27,TRBJ1-3,TGTGCCAGCAGTTTCGGGGGCAACTCTGGAAACACCATATATTTT,CASSFGGNSGNTIYF
TRBD1,.,TRBV5-1,TRBJ1-2,TGCGCCAGCAGCCCATCCGGGACAGGCACCTATGGCTACACCTTC,CASSPSGTGTYGYTF